This T cell receptor beta chain was captured by sequencing in a study of T cell responses to AZD1222 COVID-19 vaccine. The study, taken as a whole, reports: Baseline testing showed seropositivity in only a handful of AZD1222 recipients. With two AZD1222 doses given, Spike-specific TCR breadth and depth both rose.

Repertoires were generated with immunoSEQ multiplex PCR, while TCRdb's copy carries only in-frame clones and drops some. The sample carries 90,000 to 120,000 clones, around nine tenths recorded once. In regard to this clone: Its antigen is as yet unknown.

Looked up from germline, CDR1 is MGHRA and CDR2 is YSYEKL. This CDR3 is built from 16 residues. V lost 6 bases to trimming and J lost 0 bases, with 15 bases between them. The sequencing here drew on peripheral blood, taken on day 0 of AZD1222 vaccination. The receptor comes from an adult in good health. V is TRBV4-1 and J is TRBJ1-3, with D possibly TRBD1 on 6 matching bases. The CDR3 DNA sequence: TGCGCCAGCAGTCAATATACAGGGAGCTCTGGAAACACCATATATTTT. Translated: CASSQYTGSSGNTIYF.